Each of the 14 T cell receptor beta chains below was sequenced from the same sample in a study of T cell responses to AZD1222 COVID-19 vaccine. Method: immunoSEQ multiplex PCR; TCRdb's copy keeps in-frame clones and lacks some. The data show fewer than 200,000 clones, 80% to 95% seen once. The input for sequencing was peripheral blood, taken on day 0 of AZD1222 vaccination. Receptors originate from an adult in good health.

The chain recombines TRBV15 with TRBJ1-2; no clear D gene. Looked up from germline, CDR1 is LNHNV and CDR2 is YYDKDF (reference sequence). The CDR3 is 15 amino acids. V lost 0 bases to trimming and J lost 0 bases, with 8 bases between them. The CDR3: CATSREVGTNYGYTF. Written as DNA, the CDR3 is TGTGCCACCAGCAGAGAGGTCGGAACTAACTATGGCTACACCTTC.

The rearrangement joins TRBV7-3 to TRBJ2-2, with D perhaps matching TRBD1 or TRBD2 (5 bases each). V lost 8 bases, J lost 4 bases, and 17 bases lay in between. The CDR3 consists of 15 residues. The germline gives CDR1 SGHTA, CDR2 FQGTGA. In DNA, the CDR3 is TGTGCCAGCGGGGCACGCGAGGCGGGCACCGGGGAGCTGTTTTTT. Encoded protein: CASGAREAGTGELFF.

The chain carries TRBV27 and TRBJ1-6; D gene uncertain. V lost 5 bases, J lost 0 bases, and 11 bases lay in between. Germline V gene sequence: CDR1 MNHEY, CDR2 SMNVEV (reference sequence). The CDR3 length is 16 residues. The CDR3 DNA sequence: TGTGCCAGCAGTCGAACCAGTTTCTCCTATAATTCACCCCTCCACTTT. Protein sequence: CASSRTSFSYNSPLHF.

The chain recombines TRBV7-2 with TRBJ2-3; 14 nucleotides align to TRBD2. Germline-derived CDR1 and CDR2 are SGHTA and FQGNSA. The V segment lost 5 bases and the J segment 5 bases; nucleotides outside the gene matches: 9. This CDR3 has 17 residues. The CDR3 loop reads CASSPRLAGGLRDTQYF. CDR3 nucleotide sequence: TGTGCCAGCAGCCCCAGACTAGCGGGGGGGCTAAGAGATACGCAGTATTTT.

The CDR3 loop is CASRRPEGRLYF. The CDR3 nucleotides read TGTGCCAGCAGGAGACCCGAGGGAAGATTGTACTTC. V usage is TRBV27 and J usage is TRBJ2-5; the D gene is possibly TRBD2 (5 bases). V was shortened by 6 bases and J by 13 bases, with 18 bases between the two germline ends. The germline V gene has CDR1 MNHEY and CDR2 SMNVEV (reference sequence). This CDR3 has 12 amino acids.

This chain links TRBV7-9 with TRBJ1-1, with D possibly TRBD1 on 5 matching bases. Germline-derived CDR1 and CDR2 are SEHNR and FQNEAQ (reference sequence). The ends were cut back, 2 bases at V and 7 bases at J, with 11 bases in the middle. The CDR3 contains 13 residues. Written as DNA, the CDR3 is TGTGCCAGCAGCTTATTTTCCGGGGGTGAAGCTTTCTTT. Its protein product is CASSLFSGGEAFF.

The genes are TRBV19 and TRBJ1-5, with 8 bases identical to TRBD1. V lost 5 bases and J lost 11; bases outside the gene matches: 17. CDR1 and CDR2 from the germline V gene are LNHDA and SQIVND (reference sequence). The length of the CDR3 is 16 residues. In nucleotides, the CDR3 is TGTGCCAGTAGTTGGATGGGACAGGCCTTCGGAGGGACCCAGCATTTT. Translating it yields CASSWMGQAFGGTQHF.

In nucleotides, the CDR3 is TGTGCCAGCAGCCTACCGGGACTAGCGGGAGCCCACAATGAGCAGTTCTTC. It specifies CASSLPGLAGAHNEQFF. V usage is TRBV7-2 and J usage is TRBJ2-1; 14 nucleotides agree with TRBD2. This CDR3 has 17 amino acids. Germline-derived CDR1 and CDR2 are SGHTA and FQGNSA. Losses at the gene ends were 5 bases for V and 5 bases for J; bases not matched to a gene: 8. Supplemented by reference TRBV7-2 and TRBJ2-1, the full variable domain reads GAGVSQSPSNKVTEKGKDVELRCDPISGHTALYWYRQSLGQGLEFLIYFQGNSAPDKSGLPSDRFSAERTGGSVSTLTIQRTQQEDSAVYLCASSLPGLAGAHNEQFFGPGTRLTVL.

The chain has TRBV6-1 and TRBJ1-5; D is unclear. Germline V lookup: CDR1 MNHNS, CDR2 SASEGT. V was shortened by 0 bases and J by 6 bases, with 12 bases between the two germline ends. The CDR3 is made up of 15 amino acids. The CDR3 sequence is CASSEAGRVSQPQHF. CDR3 DNA sequence: TGTGCCAGCAGTGAAGCCGGGAGGGTTTCTCAGCCCCAGCATTTT.

V is TRBV2 and J is TRBJ2-1, with 9 positions matching TRBD2. Germline V gene data show CDR1 as SNHLY and CDR2 as FYNNEI. Losses at the gene ends were 7 bases for V and 3 bases for J; bases not matched to a gene: 10. CDR3 size: 16 residues. DNA for the CDR3: TGTGCCAGCAAATTTGGGACTAGCCAAATCTACAATGAGCAGTTCTTC. As protein: CASKFGTSQIYNEQFF.

This chain connects TRBV2 to TRBJ2-1, with 8 nucleotides matching TRBD2. The germline gives CDR1 SNHLY, CDR2 FYNNEI. J gave up 3 bases and V 4 bases, and 5 bases lay outside the gene matches. This CDR3 is built from 15 residues. Here the CDR3 reads CASSVQRGNYNEQFF. Here the CDR3 DNA reads TGTGCCAGCAGTGTACAGCGGGGGAACTACAATGAGCAGTTCTTC.

This rearrangement joins TRBV7-2 to TRBJ2-2; weak D call: TRBD1 (5 bases). Trimming stripped 5 bases from V and 6 bases from J, with 13 bases between. The CDR3 covers 14 residues. Germline V gene data show CDR1 as SGHTA and CDR2 as FQGNSA. The CDR3 loop reads CASSHLRVAGELFF. CDR3 nucleotide sequence: TGTGCCAGCAGCCATCTCAGGGTCGCCGGGGAGCTGTTTTTT.

The V gene is TRBV5-1, the J gene TRBJ1-4; D gene uncertain. The V end was cut by 1 base, the J end by 3 bases, with 7 bases between. Looked up from germline, CDR1 is SGHRS and CDR2 is YFSETQ. The CDR3 consists of 14 residues. CDR3 in amino acids: CASSLFNPNEKLFF. The CDR3 nucleotides are TGCGCCAGCAGCTTGTTTAACCCTAATGAAAAACTGTTTTTT.

CDR3 loop: CASSLSGPSYEQYF. DNA for the CDR3: TGCGCCAGCAGCTTGTCCGGGCCCTCCTACGAGCAGTACTTC. The rearrangement uses TRBV5-1 and TRBJ2-7, with no clear D. V lost 1 base and J 0 bases, leaving 8 bases between the germline ends. The length of the CDR3 is 14 residues. Germline V gene data show CDR1 as SGHRS and CDR2 as YFSETQ.